Sequencing of this T cell receptor (beta chain) was carried out in a study of sequential checkpoint blockade in melanoma. Study background: DNA from 91 pretreatment tumor samples underwent TCRβ immunosequencing.

Treatment: randomized to nivolumab then ipilimumab (arm A) or the reverse (arm B). None of the patients previously received DNA-damaging chemotherapy. Germline values: CDR1 KGHSH, CDR2 LQKENI. The trim removed 6 bases at V and 7 bases at J, leaving 9 bases unmatched. This CDR3 comprises 15 residues. Only in-frame clones appear in the TCRdb table, and some are missing; sequencing was by immunoSEQ multiplex PCR. The sample holds 37,000 or so clones, roughly a third seen once. This sequence joins TRBV18 and TRBJ1-6; 7 bases map to TRBD1. The specimen comprised tumor tissue (inferred from file names), sampled from a patient given nivolumab and ipilimumab in sequence. The TCR comes from a human donor with melanoma. CDR3 nucleotides: TGTGCCAGCTCCCTTTTTGACAGGGCGAATTCACCCCTCCACTTT. Its translation is CASSLFDRANSPLHF.